The table lists the clone carrying this T cell receptor (beta chain) with a few counts. Its antigen is unidentified. Clones were sequenced by immunoSEQ multiplex PCR, and TCRdb holds only the in-frame ones, with some missing. The sample lists roughly 1,100,000 clones, under 80% seen once, with over 1.3% in the top ten. The V end was cut by 0 bases, the J end by 4 bases, with 9 bases between. The germline CDR1 and CDR2 sequences are LNHDA and SQIVND (reference sequence). CDR3 size: 15 residues. These data belong to a study of shared clonotypes between healthy human individuals. Study background: Three plates each covered CD4 naive and memory; CD8 naive two, CD8 memory one. Study conclusions and caveats: The study generally estimated greater richness for naive than memory subsets.

The TCR comes from a man aged 18 to 35 in good health. Sequenced input: memory CD4+ T cells sorted from blood. The subset was: CD45RA-negative fraction. The chain is built from TRBV19 and TRBJ2-2; tentative D call: TRBD2 (6 bases). The CDR3, as DNA: TGTGCCAGTAGTATAGAGGGAGGTCTCACCGGGGAGCTGTTTTTT. Its protein is CASSIEGGLTGELFF.